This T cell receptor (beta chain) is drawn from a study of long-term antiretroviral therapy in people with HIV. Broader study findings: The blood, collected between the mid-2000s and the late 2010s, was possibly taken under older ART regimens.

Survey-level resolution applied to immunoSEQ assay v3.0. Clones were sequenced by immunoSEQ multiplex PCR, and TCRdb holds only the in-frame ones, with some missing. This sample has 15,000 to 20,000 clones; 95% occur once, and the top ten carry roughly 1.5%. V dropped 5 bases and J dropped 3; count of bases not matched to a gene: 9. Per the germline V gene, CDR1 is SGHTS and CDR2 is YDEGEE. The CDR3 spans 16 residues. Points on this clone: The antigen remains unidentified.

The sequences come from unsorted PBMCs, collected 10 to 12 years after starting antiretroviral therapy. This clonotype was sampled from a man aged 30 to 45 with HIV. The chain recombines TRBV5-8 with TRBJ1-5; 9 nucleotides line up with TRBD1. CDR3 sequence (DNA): TGTGCCAGCAGGCTTGGAGACAGGGGGAACAATCAGCCCCAGCATTTT. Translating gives CASRLGDRGNNQPQHF.